Presented here are 21 T cell receptor beta chains from one specimen sequenced in a study of molecular identifiers for immune sequencing clone quantification. A single record per CDR3 protein comes from TCRdb applying MiXCR to the PCR reads. This table holds nearly 650,000 distinct CDR3 sequences, approximately 24% found once. Material: naive CD8+ T cells from blood, with Jurkat cell RNA spiked in. Regarding subset: FACS-sorted CD8+CD4-CCR7+CD45RA+ naive T cells. The origin of the receptors is a human donor in good health. Some libraries in this study had Jurkat cell RNA spiked in.

This clonotype was recorded many times. CDR3 bases: TGTGCCAGCAGCTTAGAACGGACAGGGGGCCTCACAGATACGCAGTATTTT. Amino acids: CASSLERTGGLTDTQYF. The gene calls are TRBV11-2 and TRBJ2-3; 11 bases line up with TRBD1. The CDR3 sequence is 17 residues long. J was trimmed by 2 bases and V by 0 bases; bases with no gene match: 4. The germline CDR1 and CDR2 sequences are SGHAT and FQNNGV.

A word on this clonotype: A read error may be the cause here, since a much bigger clone is one base away. The conserved closing phenylalanine or tryptophan is absent in this CDR3, likely reflecting a read error. The chain carries TRBV4-2 and TRBJ1-1; D unclear. The CDR3 runs to 14 residues. CDR1 is LGHNA and CDR2 is YNFKEQ in the germline V gene. V shed 6 bases and J shed 3 bases, with 14 bases lying between them. The CDR3 protein is CASRERAQDTEAFS. The CDR3 region has the DNA TGTGCCAGCAGGGAACGGGCCCAGGACACTGAAGCTTTCTCT.

This clonotype was recorded at least ten times. The chain carries TRBV7-8 and TRBJ2-3; D perhaps matches TRBD2 (5 bases). Trimming took 1 base from V and 2 from J, leaving 13 bases between them. CDR1 is SGHVS, CDR2 FQNEAQ, per germline. This CDR3 is built from 16 residues. CDR3 DNA sequence: TGTGCCAGCAGCTTAGGTACAGCGGCCCTCACAGATACGCAGTATTTT. Residues: CASSLGTAALTDTQYF.

This clonotype was detected many times. The chain employs TRBV7-2 and TRBJ1-1; 7 bases agree with TRBD1. V lost 0 bases to trimming and J lost 5 bases; unmatched junction nucleotides: 6. The germline CDR1 and CDR2 sequences are SGHTA and FQGNSA. The CDR3 has 15 amino acids. The CDR3 region has the DNA TGTGCCAGCAGCTTAGCCGCAGGGGGTGGAACTGAAGCTTTCTTT. As protein: CASSLAAGGGTEAFF.

This clonotype was counted at least ten times. The V gene is TRBV29-1, the J gene TRBJ2-7; D unresolved. Germline assignment: CDR1 SQVTM and CDR2 ANQGSEA. With 6 bases removed from V and 4 bases from J, the gap between germline ends came to 13 bases. CDR3 length equals 12 residues. CDR3 amino acids: CSVASLGYEQYF. The CDR3 nucleotides are TGCAGCGTGGCCAGTCTTGGGTACGAGCAGTACTTC.

The chain joins TRBV5-8 to TRBJ2-5; D might be TRBD2 (6 bases). Germline CDR1 reads SGHTS; CDR2 reads YDEGEE. This CDR3 spans 18 amino acids. Trimming took off 1 base at V and 0 bases at J, with 19 bases between the two ends. Written as DNA, the CDR3 is TGTGCCAGCAGCTTGTCGCCGGAGGGTTCCGAGTACCAAGAGACCCAGTACTTC. It specifies CASSLSPEGSEYQETQYF.

This clonotype came up many times. This chain links TRBV25-1 with TRBJ2-2; D not certain. Trimming took off 10 bases at V and 2 bases at J, with 8 bases between the two ends. This CDR3 has 12 residues. CDR1 and CDR2 from the germline V gene are MGHDK and SYGVNS. CDR3 sequence (DNA): TGTGCCATTACGGTAAACACCGGGGAGCTGTTTTTT. Its protein product is CAITVNTGELFF.

The chain couples TRBV11-2 to TRBJ1-2, with a weak D call TRBD1 (6 bases). Germline V gene lookup returns CDR1 SGHAT and CDR2 FQNNGV. The CDR3 runs to 13 residues. Between the trimmed V and J ends, which lost 3 bases and 10 bases, there was a span of 15 bases. The CDR3 sequence: CASSFQGNVDYTF. CDR3 DNA sequence: TGTGCCAGCAGCTTCCAGGGGAACGTAGACTACACCTTC.

This clonotype has a handful of counts. The genes are TRBV29-1 and TRBJ2-1; D uncertain. This CDR3 comprises 18 residues. In germline, CDR1 is SQVTM, CDR2 ANQGSEA. Trimming left V 7 bases short and J 0 bases short, with 25 bases between. The CDR3 reads CSAYGVLGEPSSYNEQFF. The CDR3 DNA reads as TGCAGCGCCTATGGAGTCTTAGGCGAGCCGAGCTCCTACAATGAGCAGTTCTTC.

The chain uses TRBV7-9 and TRBJ2-7, with D hard to call. This CDR3 has 14 residues. Germline CDR1 SEHNR, CDR2 FQNEAQ (reference sequence). The germline V and J ends were trimmed by 0 bases and 3 bases, with 9 bases remaining between them. In DNA form, the CDR3 reads TGTGCCAGCAGCTTAGCCAACAGCTACTACGAGCAGTACTTC. It translates to CASSLANSYYEQYF.

This clonotype appeared many times. The chain couples TRBV4-3 to TRBJ1-2; perhaps TRBD1 as D (5 bases). Trimming removed 3 bases from V and 4 bases from J, with 9 bases in between. Germline values: CDR1 LGHNA, CDR2 YSLEER. The CDR3 extends over 13 amino acids. This chain's CDR3 is CASSHGTGYGYTF. CDR3 DNA sequence: TGCGCCAGCAGCCACGGAACAGGCTATGGCTACACCTTC.

This clonotype occurred many times. The chain combines TRBV4-3 with TRBJ2-3, with unresolved D. Trimming cost V 1 base and J 5 bases, with 7 bases left between them. The CDR3 contains 13 residues. The germline gives CDR1 LGHNA, CDR2 YSLEER. CDR3 DNA sequence: TGCGCCAGCAGCCAAGCGATTCGAGATACGCAGTATTTT. This encodes CASSQAIRDTQYF.

The rearrangement joins TRBV12-3 or TRBV12-4 to TRBJ2-1; D perhaps matches TRBD2 (6 bases). CDR3 size: 15 residues. V was shortened by 10 bases and J by 2 bases, with 18 bases between the two germline ends. The CDR3 region has the DNA TGTGCCACCTCCGCTTGGGGACTGACCTACAATGAGCAGTTCTTC. Translated: CATSAWGLTYNEQFF.

The CDR3 bases are TGTGCCAGCAGCTGGGGACAGGGGGGAGAGACCCAGTACTTC. Encoded protein: CASSWGQGGETQYF. The chain carries TRBV7-2 and TRBJ2-5; TRBD1 aligns across 11 bases. J was trimmed by 4 bases and V by 4 bases; bases with no gene match: 2. Germline assignment: CDR1 SGHTA and CDR2 FQGNSA. The CDR3 runs to 14 residues.

This clonotype was counted a few times. This chain joins TRBV5-1 and TRBJ1-1; D possibly corresponds to TRBD1 (5 bases). CDR3 length: 13 residues. Germline V gene lookup returns CDR1 SGHRS and CDR2 YFSETQ. Trimming took 3 bases from V and 7 from J, leaving 13 bases between them. The CDR3 region is CASSWGVGYEAFF. The CDR3 DNA reads TGCGCCAGCAGCTGGGGGGTGGGTTATGAAGCTTTCTTT.

The table lists this clonotype with many counts. V gene TRBV10-2 combines with J gene TRBJ2-7, with TRBD2 matching 8 bases. J was trimmed by 4 bases and V by 3 bases; bases with no gene match: 2. CDR1 and CDR2 (germline): WSHSY, SAAADI. This CDR3 has 13 amino acids. The CDR3 nucleotides are TGCGCCAGCAGTGATTCTAGCGGGTACGAGCAGTACTTC. Encoded protein: CASSDSSGYEQYF.

This clonotype was recorded once. Lacking the conserved final phenylalanine or tryptophan, this CDR3 likely reflects a read error. V is TRBV30 and J is TRBJ2-7; D is perhaps TRBD1 (6 bases). In germline, CDR1 is GTSNPN, CDR2 SVGIG (reference sequence). The CDR3 is made up of 14 amino acids. The CDR3, as DNA: TGTTCCTGGAGCCGATCGACAGGATTCTACGAGCAGTACCTC. Its translation: CSWSRSTGFYEQYL.

For this clonotype: Relative to the germline gene, one junction end is altered; a read error may explain this. The chain couples TRBV14 to TRBJ1-2; perhaps TRBD1 as D (5 bases). The CDR3 has 16 amino acids. Germline-derived CDR1 and CDR2 are SGHDN and FVKESK. The CDR3 bases are TGTGCCCGCAGCCAAGGACACCGGGCCTTCCCCCAAGGCTACACCTTC. It yields the protein CARSQGHRAFPQGYTF. Complete variable domain (other parts from reference TRBV14 and TRBJ1-2): EAGVTQFPSHSVIEKGQTVTLRCDPISGHDNLYWYRRVMGKEIKFLLHFVKESKQDESGMPNNRFLAERTGGTYSTLKVQPAELEDSGVYFCARSQGHRAFPQGYTFGSGTRLTVV.

Only a few counts were recorded for this clonotype. The chain joins TRBV18 to TRBJ2-3; 9 bases line up with TRBD2. CDR1 and CDR2 from the germline V gene are KGHSH and LQKENI. Trimming cost V 3 bases and J 6 bases; bases outside gene matches: 13. The CDR3 covers 17 residues. CDR3: CASSPDVGSGRSDTQYF. The CDR3 region has the DNA TGTGCCAGCTCACCCGACGTTGGTAGCGGGAGATCGGATACGCAGTATTTT.

The chain combines TRBV29-1 with TRBJ2-6, with unresolved D. In germline, CDR1 is SQVTM, CDR2 ANQGSEA. This CDR3 has 16 amino acids. Deletions cut 6 bases from V and 2 bases from J, with 17 bases between. DNA of the CDR3: TGCAGCGTATGGGTGGCCACGTCCCCTGGGGCCAACGTCCTGACTTTC. This codes for CSVWVATSPGANVLTF. The full variable domain, its missing parts supplied by reference TRBV29-1 and TRBJ2-6, is SAVISQKPSRDICQRGTSLTIQCQVDSQVTMMFWYRQQPGQSLTLIATANQGSEATYESGFVIDKFPISRPNLTFSTLTVSNMSPEDSSIYLCSVWVATSPGANVLTFGAGSRLTVL.

This clonotype has a single count. Being one base from a much bigger clone, this may be a read error. The CDR3 here is CASSLEIFSTVTQYF. In nucleotides, the CDR3 is TGTGCCAGCAGCTTAGAAATATTTAGCACAGTTACGCAGTATTTT. The chain is built from TRBV7-2 and TRBJ2-3; D remains unclear. CDR1 SGHTA and CDR2 FQGNSA come from the germline V gene. This CDR3 region has 15 residues.